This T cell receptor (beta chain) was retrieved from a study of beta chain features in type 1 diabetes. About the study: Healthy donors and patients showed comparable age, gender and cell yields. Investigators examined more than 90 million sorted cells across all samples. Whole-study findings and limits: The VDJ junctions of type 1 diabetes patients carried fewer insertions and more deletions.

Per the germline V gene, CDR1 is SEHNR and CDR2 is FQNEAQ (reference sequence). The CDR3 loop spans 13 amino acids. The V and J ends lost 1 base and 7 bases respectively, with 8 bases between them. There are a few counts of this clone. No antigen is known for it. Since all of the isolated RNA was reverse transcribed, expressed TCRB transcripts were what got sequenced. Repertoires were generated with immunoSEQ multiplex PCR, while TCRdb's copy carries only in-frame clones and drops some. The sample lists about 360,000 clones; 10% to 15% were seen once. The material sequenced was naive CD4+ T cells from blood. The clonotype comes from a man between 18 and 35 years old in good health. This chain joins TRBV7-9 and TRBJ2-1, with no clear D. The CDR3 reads CASSLGARNEQFF. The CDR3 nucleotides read TGTGCCAGCAGCTTAGGGGCTCGTAATGAGCAGTTCTTC.